A selection of T cell receptor beta chains follows, all from one sample in a study of naive and memory T cell subsets. TCRdb itself ran the UMI-ligation and nested PCR reads through MiXCR, one entry per CDR3 protein. Of about 35,000 distinct CDR3 sequences listed, 13% are singletons. Sequencing input: effector memory CD4+ T cells from blood. Source of these receptors: a human donor in good health. Both conserved end residues are part of each CDR3. A D gene is named only where the DNA matches it firmly. Size values are once, few and many counts, or a class for expanded clones, and some rows have none.

d_call: NA
v_call: TRBV4-2
j_call: TRBJ2-7
clone_size: few
cdr3_nt: TGTGCCAGCAGCCAAGACAGGGGTGTATGGGCCGAGCAGTACTTC
cdr3_aa: CASSQDRGVWAEQYF

d_call: NA
v_call: TRBV29-1
j_call: TRBJ1-1
clone_size: few
cdr3_nt: TGCAGCGTTTTAAAAAATCTTCTGGGGTCTGGGGATGAAGCTTTCTTT
cdr3_aa: CSVLKNLLGSGDEAFF

d_call: NA
v_call: TRBV3-1
j_call: TRBJ1-4
clone_size: NA
cdr3_nt: TGTGCCAGCAGCCAAATACGGTCCGGAAAACTGTTTTTT
cdr3_aa: CASSQIRSGKLFF

d_call: TRBD1
v_call: TRBV4-1
j_call: TRBJ1-4
clone_size: many
cdr3_nt: TGCGCCAGCAGCCAAGGGGGACAGGGGAATGAAAAACTGTTTTTT
cdr3_aa: CASSQGGQGNEKLFF

d_call: TRBD1
v_call: TRBV11-2
j_call: TRBJ1-1
clone_size: many
cdr3_nt: TGTGCCAGCAGCTCAGACAGGGACACTGAAGCTTTCTTT
cdr3_aa: CASSSDRDTEAFF

d_call: TRBD2
v_call: TRBV7-2
j_call: TRBJ2-3
clone_size: few
cdr3_nt: TGTGCCAGCAGCCCGACTAGCGGGAGAATGGCAGATACGCAGTATTTT
cdr3_aa: CASSPTSGRMADTQYF

d_call: NA
v_call: TRBV10-3
j_call: TRBJ2-2
clone_size: few
cdr3_nt: TGTGCCTCCCGGACAGAAGACACCGGGGAGCTGTTTTTT
cdr3_aa: CASRTEDTGELFF

d_call: NA
v_call: TRBV5-4
j_call: TRBJ1-2
clone_size: few
cdr3_nt: TGTGCCAGCAGCGCCACGACAGAGGGCTTTGGCGGCTACACCTTC
cdr3_aa: CASSATTEGFGGYTF

d_call: TRBD2
v_call: TRBV5-5
j_call: TRBJ2-2
clone_size: many
cdr3_nt: TGTGCCAGCAGTTACGGACTAGCGGGAATCACCGGGGAGCTGTTTTTT
cdr3_aa: CASSYGLAGITGELFF

d_call: TRBD2
v_call: TRBV25-1
j_call: TRBJ2-5
clone_size: few
cdr3_nt: TGTGCCAGCAGTGCGGGGGGAGAGACCCAGTACTTC
cdr3_aa: CASSAGGETQYF

d_call: NA
v_call: TRBV28
j_call: TRBJ2-7
clone_size: NA
cdr3_nt: TGTGCCAGCAGTGTTCCAGGGGTATCCTACGAGCAGTACTTC
cdr3_aa: CASSVPGVSYEQYF

d_call: TRBD2
v_call: TRBV5-1
j_call: TRBJ2-3
clone_size: many
cdr3_nt: TGCGCCAGCACCCGGCGGGGGGCAGATACGCAGTATTTT
cdr3_aa: CASTRRGADTQYF

d_call: NA
v_call: TRBV7-2
j_call: TRBJ2-6
clone_size: NA
cdr3_nt: TGTGCCAGCAGCTCCCGGACATCTGGGGCCAACGTCCTGACTTTC
cdr3_aa: CASSSRTSGANVLTF

d_call: NA
v_call: TRBV28
j_call: TRBJ1-5
clone_size: many
cdr3_nt: TGTGCCAGCAGTTTGGCAGGCCATCAGCCCCAGCATTTT
cdr3_aa: CASSLAGHQPQHF

d_call: TRBD2
v_call: TRBV7-2
j_call: TRBJ2-3
clone_size: few
cdr3_nt: TGTGCCAGCAGCTCCGGACTAGCGGGGGCCTTCACAGATACGCAGTATTTT
cdr3_aa: CASSSGLAGAFTDTQYF

d_call: TRBD2
v_call: TRBV27
j_call: TRBJ2-3
clone_size: many
cdr3_nt: TGTGCCAGTAGAAAGCGGGGACTAGCGGGAGGGCCCCACACAGATACGCAGTATTTT
cdr3_aa: CASRKRGLAGGPHTDTQYF

d_call: TRBD2
v_call: TRBV9
j_call: TRBJ2-2
clone_size: few
cdr3_nt: TGTGCCAGCAGCGTAGGGCTAGCGGCGAACACCGGGGAGCTGTTTTTT
cdr3_aa: CASSVGLAANTGELFF

d_call: NA
v_call: TRBV6-5
j_call: TRBJ2-7
clone_size: NA
cdr3_nt: TGTGCCAGCAGTTACCTCCGGGACTCCTACGAGCAGTACTTC
cdr3_aa: CASSYLRDSYEQYF

d_call: TRBD2
v_call: TRBV20-1
j_call: TRBJ2-1
clone_size: once
cdr3_nt: TGCAGTGCGGGTGGACTAGCGGAATACAATGAGCAGTTCTTC
cdr3_aa: CSAGGLAEYNEQFF

d_call: TRBD1
v_call: TRBV11-2
j_call: TRBJ2-3
clone_size: many
cdr3_nt: TGTGCCAGCAGCTTAGTGGGGACAGGGTGGCCCCCCACAGATACGCAGTATTTT
cdr3_aa: CASSLVGTGWPPTDTQYF

d_call: NA
v_call: TRBV29-1
j_call: TRBJ1-1
clone_size: NA
cdr3_nt: TGCAGCGTTAGAGGCAGCACTGAAGCTTTCTTT
cdr3_aa: CSVRGSTEAFF

d_call: NA
v_call: TRBV3-1
j_call: TRBJ1-2
clone_size: NA
cdr3_nt: TGTGCCAGCAGCCAACGTACCGGGCAAAACTATGGCTACACCTTC
cdr3_aa: CASSQRTGQNYGYTF

d_call: NA
v_call: TRBV14
j_call: TRBJ2-1
clone_size: few
cdr3_nt: TGTGCCAGCAGCCAGCTACACACAGTCAATGAGCAGTTCTTC
cdr3_aa: CASSQLHTVNEQFF

d_call: NA
v_call: TRBV30
j_call: TRBJ2-1
clone_size: NA
cdr3_nt: TGTGCCTGGAGTGGGCAGGCCCGCAATGAGCAGTTCTTC
cdr3_aa: CAWSGQARNEQFF

d_call: NA
v_call: TRBV9
j_call: TRBJ2-2
clone_size: few
cdr3_nt: TGTGCCAGCAGCCCCAGACTGGAGACCGGGGAGCTGTTTTTT
cdr3_aa: CASSPRLETGELFF

d_call: TRBD1
v_call: TRBV6-2/TRBV6-3
j_call: TRBJ2-7
clone_size: few
cdr3_nt: TGTGCCAGCAGCTTCGGAAGCCCCGGACAGGGTTGGAGTGGCGAGCAGTACTTC
cdr3_aa: CASSFGSPGQGWSGEQYF

d_call: TRBD1
v_call: TRBV7-2
j_call: TRBJ1-2
clone_size: NA
cdr3_nt: TGTGCCAGCAGTAATCCGGGACAGTATCAACAAATCTTC
cdr3_aa: CASSNPGQYQQIF